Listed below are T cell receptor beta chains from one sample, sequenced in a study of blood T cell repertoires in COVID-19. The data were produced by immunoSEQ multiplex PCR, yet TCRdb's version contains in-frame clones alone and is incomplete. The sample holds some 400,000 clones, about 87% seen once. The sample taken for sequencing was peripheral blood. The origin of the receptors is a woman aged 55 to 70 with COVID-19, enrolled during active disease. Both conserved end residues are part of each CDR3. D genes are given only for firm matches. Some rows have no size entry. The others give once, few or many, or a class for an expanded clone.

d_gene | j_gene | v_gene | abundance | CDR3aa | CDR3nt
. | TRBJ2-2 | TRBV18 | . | CASSRITGLTGELFF | TGTGCCAGCTCCCGCATTACAGGGCTCACCGGGGAGCTGTTTTTT
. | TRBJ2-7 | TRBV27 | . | CATQGGSSYEQYF | TGTGCCACCCAGGGGGGTAGCTCCTACGAGCAGTACTTC
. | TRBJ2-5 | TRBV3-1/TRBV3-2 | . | CASSRGGETQYF | TGTGCCAGCAGCAGGGGTGGCGAGACCCAGTACTTC
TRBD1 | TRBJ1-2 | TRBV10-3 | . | CAIDTGDTPNYGYTF | TGTGCCATCGATACAGGGGACACCCCTAACTATGGCTACACCTTC
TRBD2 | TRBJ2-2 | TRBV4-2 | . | CASSRTSGGPFGWTGELFF | TGTGCCAGCAGCCGGACTAGCGGGGGGCCCTTCGGTTGGACCGGGGAGCTGTTTTTT
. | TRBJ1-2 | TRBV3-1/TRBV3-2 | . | CASSQGRQLYGYTF | TGTGCCAGCAGCCAAGGTCGACAACTCTATGGCTACACCTTC
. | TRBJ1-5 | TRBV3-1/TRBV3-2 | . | CASSQGRNQPQHF | TGTGCCAGCAGCCAGGGCCGAAATCAGCCCCAGCATTTT
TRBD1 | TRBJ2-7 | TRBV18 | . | CASSPSDRTFSYEQYF | TGTGCCAGCTCACCGTCGGACAGGACCTTCTCCTACGAGCAGTACTTC
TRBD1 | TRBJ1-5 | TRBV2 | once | CASSDRGGPQPQHF | TGTGCCAGCAGTGATAGAGGGGGCCCTCAGCCCCAGCATTTT
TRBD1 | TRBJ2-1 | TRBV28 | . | CASVPPGGPHNEQFF | TGTGCCAGCGTACCGCCAGGGGGCCCTCACAATGAGCAGTTCTTC
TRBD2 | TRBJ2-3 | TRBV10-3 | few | CAISSGGETTDTQYF | TGTGCCATCAGCAGCGGGGGGGAGACCACAGATACGCAGTATTTT
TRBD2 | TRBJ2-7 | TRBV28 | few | CASSTLANWGGEQYF | TGTGCCAGCAGTACACTAGCTAACTGGGGGGGCGAGCAGTACTTC
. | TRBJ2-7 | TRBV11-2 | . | CASREQDEQYF | TGTGCCAGCCGCGAGCAGGACGAGCAGTACTTC
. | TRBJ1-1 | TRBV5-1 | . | CASSFGRNTEAFF | TGCGCCAGCAGCTTTGGCAGGAACACTGAAGCTTTCTTT